This TCR beta chain comes out of a study of T cells after yellow fever vaccination. A universal primer site and UMIs were added as TCR cDNA was made by 5'RACE template switching. TCRdb re-analysed the 5' RACE reads in MiXCR, keeping a single row per CDR3 protein. This sample has 350,000 to 450,000 distinct CDR3 sequences, with under 20% found just once. Study-wide points: In post-booster samples, most primary-vaccination clones reappeared (approximately 95% CD4, roughly 88% CD8).

CDR3 length equals 10 residues. The germline V gene encodes CDR1 DFQATT and CDR2 SNEGSKA (reference sequence). Concerning this clonotype: The antigen is undetermined.

The sample was PBMCs, taken before the yellow fever booster vaccination. The chain joins TRBV20-1 to TRBJ1-2; D remains unclear. The source is a man between 18 and 29 years old who received the YFV17D yellow fever vaccine. The CDR3: CAALAYGYTF. The CDR3 bases are TGCGCCGCGCTCGCCTATGGCTACACCTTC.